The 17 T cell receptor beta chains reported below all come from one sample, sequenced in a study of blood T cell repertoires in COVID-19 (dated by TCRdb to 2020 to 2022). The receptor library was made with the immunoSEQ multiplex PCR assay. TCRdb mirrors the immuneACCESS table, restricted to in-frame sequences. Some clones are absent from its copies; in checked studies, under half trace to an unresolved V gene, and the reason for the others is unknown. This sample gives some 140,000 clones in total; 77% of them show up just once. Around 18% of the sample is taken by the ten largest. What was sequenced was peripheral blood. The receptors here all came from a man of 80 years or more with acute or convalescent COVID-19.

The chain's CDR3 is CASSLVARGALSSYNSPLHF. The CDR3 DNA sequence: TGCGCCAGCAGCTTGGTGGCCAGGGGGGCCCTTAGCTCCTATAATTCACCCCTCCACTTT. The genes are TRBV5-1 and TRBJ1-6; 7 bases are shared with TRBD1. Germline V gene data show CDR1 as SGHRS and CDR2 as YFSETQ. V trimming: 0 bases; J trimming: 0 bases; junction bases outside the gene matches: 12. There are 20 residues in the CDR3.

V usage is TRBV13 and J usage is TRBJ2-1, with 7 bases matching TRBD1. The CDR3 has 15 residues. CDR1 and CDR2 (germline): PRHDT, FYEKMQ (reference sequence). With V trimmed by 5 bases and J by 8 bases, 12 bases remained unmatched. The CDR3 DNA sequence: TGTGCCAGCAGCCTGTGGACAGGTGCCCGGGATGAGCAGTTCTTC. It codes for CASSLWTGARDEQFF.

A single count supports this clone. The genes are TRBV5-1 and TRBJ2-2, with 7 bases identical to TRBD1. Germline CDR1 is SGHRS and CDR2 is YFSETQ. This CDR3 is built from 15 residues. V dropped 3 bases and J dropped 6; count of bases not matched to a gene: 8. CDR3 sequence (DNA): TGCGCCAGCAGCTCGAAGGGACAGACGGCCGGGGAGCTGTTTTTT. It yields the protein CASSSKGQTAGELFF.

The genes are TRBV5-1 and TRBJ2-7; possibly TRBD1 for D (6 bases). V shed 4 bases and J shed 3 bases, with 20 bases lying between them. Germline V gene sequence: CDR1 SGHRS, CDR2 YFSETQ. The CDR3 loop spans 16 amino acids. This CDR3 reads CASSIGPGHQFYEQYF. The DNA of the CDR3 is TGCGCCAGCAGCATTGGGCCGGGACACCAGTTCTACGAGCAGTACTTC. Combining the CDR3 with reference TRBV5-1 and TRBJ2-7 gives the whole variable domain KAGVTQTPRYLIKTRGQQVTLSCSPISGHRSVSWYQQTPGQGLQFLFEYFSETQRNKGNFPGRFSGRQFSNSRSEMNVSTLELGDSALYLCASSIGPGHQFYEQYFGPGTRLTVT.

The chain is built from TRBV7-8 and TRBJ2-7; possible D gene TRBD2, 6 bases. The CDR3 extends over 15 amino acids. The germline V and J ends were trimmed by 5 bases and 0 bases, with 14 bases remaining between them. Germline V gene sequence: CDR1 SGHVS, CDR2 FQNEAQ. The CDR3 spells CASSQTRGLSYEQYF. DNA of the CDR3: TGTGCCAGCAGCCAAACACGGGGACTCTCCTACGAGCAGTACTTC.

This chain uses TRBV18 with TRBJ2-7; TRBD1 matches at 9 bases. The CDR3 has 14 residues. The V gene's germline CDR1 is KGHSH and CDR2 LQKENI. Trimming removed 6 bases from V and 1 base from J; junction bases left unmatched: 4. The DNA of the CDR3 is TGTGCCAGCTCCCGGACAGGGGATTCCTACGAGCAGTACTTC. Translation gives CASSRTGDSYEQYF.

V and J are TRBV5-1 and TRBJ1-1, with a tentative D call TRBD1 (5 bases). The CDR3 has 14 residues. The ends were cut back, 5 bases at V and 0 bases at J, with 11 bases in the middle. Germline CDR1 and CDR2: SGHRS and YFSETQ. The CDR3 DNA is TGCGCCAGCAGTGTGCAGGGTATGAACACTGAAGCTTTCTTT. Encoded protein: CASSVQGMNTEAFF.

The genes are TRBV7-9 and TRBJ1-1; D gene ambiguous. V lost 5 bases and J lost 6, with 7 bases in between. CDR3 length: 11 amino acids. Germline-derived CDR1 and CDR2 are SEHNR and FQNEAQ (reference sequence). The CDR3 sequence is CASSREAEAFF. The CDR3 DNA reads TGTGCCAGCAGCCGAGAGGCTGAAGCTTTCTTT.

V is TRBV7-2 and J is TRBJ1-5; 8 nucleotides match TRBD1. Trimming cost V 5 bases and J 5 bases; bases outside gene matches: 8. The CDR3 is 15 amino acids. CDR1 and CDR2 (germline): SGHTA, FQGNSA. The CDR3 protein is CASSHGTGQYQPQHF. The DNA of the CDR3 is TGTGCCAGCAGCCACGGGACAGGTCAATATCAGCCCCAGCATTTT.

This chain links TRBV28 with TRBJ1-1; tentative D call: TRBD1 (6 bases). With 6 bases removed from V and 6 bases from J, the gap between germline ends came to 17 bases. The germline CDR1 and CDR2 sequences are MDHEN and SYDVKM. The CDR3 covers 14 residues. The CDR3 here is CASRARGGAAEAFF. The CDR3 nucleotides are TGTGCCAGCAGGGCCCGTGGGGGGGCGGCTGAAGCTTTCTTT. The whole variable domain, filled in from reference TRBV28 and TRBJ1-1, reads DVKVTQSSRYLVKRTGEKVFLECVQDMDHENMFWYRQDPGLGLRLIYFSYDVKMKEKGDIPEGYSVSREKKERFSLILESASTNQTSMYLCASRARGGAAEAFFGQGTRLTVV.

This clone was seen once. The CDR3 loop reads CASSRDRVGEQFF. In DNA, the CDR3 is TGCGCCAGCAGCCGTGACAGGGTAGGTGAGCAGTTCTTC. The chain links TRBV4-1 to TRBJ2-1, with TRBD1 matching 7 bases. The CDR3 is 13 residues long. The germline V gene encodes CDR1 MGHRA and CDR2 YSYEKL. Trimming took 4 bases from V and 9 from J; bases not matched to a gene: 6.

This clone was seen repeatedly, ten times or more. The CDR3 region has the DNA TGTGCCAGCAGCGCGACAATCTCCTATAATTCACCCCTCCACTTT. This gives the protein CASSATISYNSPLHF. The gene calls are TRBV9 and TRBJ1-6; D not certain. V lost 3 bases and J lost 0, with 7 bases in between. Germline V gene sequence: CDR1 SGDLS, CDR2 YYNGEE. This CDR3 is 15 amino acids long.

J is TRBJ2-7 and V is TRBV3-1 (or the pseudogene TRBV3-2); D possibly corresponds to TRBD1 (6 bases). CDR1 LGHDT and CDR2 YNNKEL come from the germline V gene (reference sequence). CDR3 size: 14 residues. Trimming removed 0 bases from V and 5 bases from J, with 11 bases in between. The CDR3 region is CASSQETGDHEQYF. Here the CDR3 DNA reads TGTGCCAGCAGCCAAGAGACAGGTGACCACGAGCAGTACTTC.

The CDR3 loop is CASSFQGLQRDTQYF. CDR3 sequence (DNA): TGTGCCAGCAGCTTTCAAGGACTCCAGAGGGATACGCAGTATTTT. The rearrangement uses TRBV7-2 and TRBJ2-3, with D possibly being TRBD2 (5 bases). Germline V gene sequence: CDR1 SGHTA, CDR2 FQGNSA. The CDR3 runs 15 residues. Trimming left V 3 bases short and J 6 bases short, with 16 bases between. Variable domain in full (rest from reference TRBV7-2 and TRBJ2-3): GAGVSQSPSNKVTEKGKDVELRCDPISGHTALYWYRQSLGQGLEFLIYFQGNSAPDKSGLPSDRFSAERTGGSVSTLTIQRTQQEDSAVYLCASSFQGLQRDTQYFGPGTRLTVL.

The chain has TRBV20-1 and TRBJ1-5; no firm D call. The CDR3 length is 12 residues. V dropped 3 bases and J dropped 7 bases, with 10 bases sitting between them. Germline V gene lookup returns CDR1 DFQATT and CDR2 SNEGSKA (reference sequence). CDR3 in DNA: TGCAGTGCTAGTTACGCGGAACAGCCCCAGCATTTT. Encoded protein: CSASYAEQPQHF.

The chain uses TRBV6-2 or TRBV6-3 and TRBJ1-1; D unclear. The CDR3 length is 13 residues. V dropped 5 bases and J dropped 0 bases, with 7 bases sitting between them. The germline V gene encodes CDR1 MNHEY and CDR2 SVGEGT. As DNA, the CDR3 is TGTGCCAGCAGTAGCGCCCTGAACACTGAAGCTTTCTTT. Residues: CASSSALNTEAFF.

This clone was seen more than once but under ten times. In DNA, the CDR3 is TGTGCCAGCAGCCCCTGGGACAGGGGGATTCCCGGGGAGCTGTTTTTT. Translation gives CASSPWDRGIPGELFF. The rearrangement joins TRBV7-9 to TRBJ2-2; 11 bases line up with TRBD1. CDR3 length: 16 residues. The germline CDR1 and CDR2 sequences are SEHNR and FQNEAQ (reference sequence). With 5 bases clipped from V and 6 bases from J, the junction kept 8 bases outside the gene matches.